The 25 T cell receptor beta chains in this list originate from one sample, sequenced in a study of identical twins. MiXCR, applied by TCRdb to the 5' RACE reads, yields one record per CDR3 protein. The profile covers about 530,000 distinct CDR3 sequences, with 20% to 25% appearing a single time and about 0.48% taken by the ten largest. The same sample was also used in a study of yellow fever vaccine responses in identical twins.

Sequenced: CD4+ T cells sorted from blood. The receptors stem from a woman aged 18-29 years in good health.

The J gene is TRBJ2-1, the V gene TRBV6-5; 8 bases line up with TRBD1. Germline CDR1 reads MNHEY; CDR2 reads SVGAGI. Trimming removed 2 bases from V and 15 bases from J; junction bases left unmatched: 9. This CDR3 comprises 13 residues. CDR3 amino acids: CASSYTRTGKLFF. DNA for the CDR3: TGTGCCAGCAGTTACACCCGGACAGGGAAACTGTTCTTC.

The rearrangement uses TRBV24-1 and TRBJ2-2; a weak D match, TRBD2 (5 bases). CDR1 and CDR2 from the germline V gene are KGHDR and SFDVKD. The ends were cut back, 4 bases at V and 4 bases at J, with 12 bases in the middle. The CDR3 contains 15 residues. The CDR3 spells CATSDRTEGTGELFF. The CDR3 DNA sequence: TGTGCCACCAGTGACAGGACCGAGGGCACCGGGGAGCTGTTTTTT.

This chain joins TRBV6-1 and TRBJ2-3; 8 bases map to TRBD2. The CDR3 sequence is 16 residues long. Germline CDR1 and CDR2: MNHNS and SASEGT. Trimming cost V 7 bases and J 2 bases; bases outside gene matches: 11. The CDR3 nucleotides are TGTGCCAGCAACAGACTAGCGAGTTCTTTCACAGATACGCAGTATTTT. Translating it yields CASNRLASSFTDTQYF.

This chain connects TRBV19 to TRBJ2-3, with D tentatively TRBD1 (5 bases). Trimming left V 1 base short and J 4 bases short, with 12 bases between. Germline CDR1 and CDR2: LNHDA and SQIVND (reference sequence). CDR3 length: 15 residues. CDR3 nucleotides: TGTGCCAGTAGTATAGCGGCAGGGAACGCAGATACGCAGTATTTT. Translation: CASSIAAGNADTQYF. The complete variable domain, with remaining parts taken from reference TRBV19 and TRBJ2-3, reads DGGITQSPKYLFRKEGQNVTLSCEQNLNHDAMYWYRQDPGQGLRLIYYSQIVNDFQKGDIAEGYSVSREKKESFPLTVTSAQKNPTAFYLCASSIAAGNADTQYFGPGTRLTVL.

This clonotype was recorded a few times. The rearrangement links TRBV11-2 to TRBJ2-7; no definite D call. Trimming took off 2 bases at V and 6 bases at J, with 20 bases between the two ends. Germline loops: CDR1 SGHAT, CDR2 FQNNGV. This CDR3 is built from 16 residues. The CDR3 sequence is CASSLLSALVTTEQYF. CDR3 nucleotides: TGTGCCAGCAGCTTACTTAGTGCCCTGGTTACCACCGAGCAGTACTTC.

The chain joins TRBV28 to TRBJ2-7; D is undetermined. The CDR3 covers 14 residues. CDR1 MDHEN and CDR2 SYDVKM come from the germline V gene. The V end was cut by 5 bases, the J end by 3 bases, with 14 bases between. DNA for the CDR3: TGTGCCAGCAGTCCCCCGGTAGGGTTCTACGAGCAGTACTTC. Amino acids: CASSPPVGFYEQYF.

This sequence joins TRBV24-1 and TRBJ2-2; tentative D call: TRBD1 (5 bases). CDR1 and CDR2 from the germline V gene are KGHDR and SFDVKD. The CDR3 runs 17 residues. Trimming shortened V by 0 bases and J by 4 bases, and 14 bases separated the two germline ends. The CDR3 sequence is CATSDLQGVDSTGELFF. The CDR3 bases are TGTGCCACCAGTGATTTGCAAGGGGTAGACAGCACCGGGGAGCTGTTTTTT.

This clonotype has more than one count but fewer than ten. The chain recombines TRBV6-1 with TRBJ2-1, with 8 nucleotides matching TRBD1. V lost 5 bases, J lost 3 bases, and 6 bases stayed unmatched. Germline V lookup: CDR1 MNHNS, CDR2 SASEGT. CDR3 length: 15 residues. The CDR3, as DNA: TGTGCCAGCAGTCCGAACAGGGGGTACTACAATGAGCAGTTCTTC. It specifies CASSPNRGYYNEQFF.

The rearrangement joins TRBV6-4 to TRBJ2-1; the D call may be TRBD1 or TRBD2 (5 bases each). Trimming pared 5 bases from V and 0 bases from J, leaving 20 bases between. The CDR3 contains 18 residues. Germline CDR1 and CDR2: MRHNA and SNTAGT. For the CDR3, the DNA is TGTGCCAGCAGTAGCCTAAGTGGGGCGGGTAGCTCCTACAATGAGCAGTTCTTC. It specifies CASSSLSGAGSSYNEQFF.

This clonotype came up a few times. The chain carries TRBV6-5 and TRBJ1-1; tentatively, D is TRBD1 (6 bases). The CDR3 runs to 15 residues. CDR1 and CDR2 (germline): MNHEY, SVGAGI. V was clipped by 3 bases and J by 2 bases, with 13 bases between them. CDR3: CASSYGGPSNTEAFF. The DNA of the CDR3 is TGTGCCAGCAGTTATGGGGGGCCCTCCAACACTGAAGCTTTCTTT.

This clonotype occurred a few times. The chain carries TRBV10-3 and TRBJ1-1, with 8 positions matching TRBD1. Trimming removed 6 bases from V and 1 base from J; junction bases left unmatched: 4. CDR1 is ENHRY and CDR2 is SYGVKD in the germline V gene. The CDR3 consists of 14 residues. The CDR3 DNA is TGTGCCATCAGCGCTGGGACAGGGAACACTGAAGCTTTCTTT. Translation: CAISAGTGNTEAFF.

V and J are TRBV5-1 and TRBJ2-3; D is undetermined. From germline, CDR1 is SGHRS and CDR2 YFSETQ. V lost 1 base, J lost 5 bases, and 8 bases lay in between. The CDR3 is 13 amino acids. CDR3 sequence (DNA): TGCGCCAGCAGCTTGATTTACGGAGATACGCAGTATTTT. Translating gives CASSLIYGDTQYF.

The genes are TRBV12-3 or TRBV12-4 and TRBJ2-5; a possible D gene is TRBD2 (6 bases). The CDR3 sequence is 15 residues long. V was shortened by 5 bases and J by 5 bases, with 18 bases between the two germline ends. The CDR3 bases are TGTGCCAGCAGTGACCGGGACTCGCTTGGGGAGACCCAGTACTTC. Protein product: CASSDRDSLGETQYF.

In its sample, this clonotype was seen a few times. DNA for the CDR3: TGCAGTGCACCGAGGGGGACTAGCGGATCTAGCACAGATACGCAGTATTTT. Its protein is CSAPRGTSGSSTDTQYF. The genes are TRBV20-1 and TRBJ2-3; 11 bases match TRBD2. CDR1 and CDR2 from the germline V gene are DFQATT and SNEGSKA (reference sequence). Unmatched junction bases numbered 11, after V lost 6 bases and J lost 0 bases. CDR3 length equals 17 residues.

This clonotype appeared a few times. This sequence joins TRBV11-2 and TRBJ2-3; D is ambiguous. There are 16 residues in the CDR3. Trimming left V 1 base short and J 0 bases short, with 11 bases between. Germline lookup yields CDR1 SGHAT and CDR2 FQNNGV. The CDR3 sequence: CASSLGTKTSTDTQYF. The CDR3 coding sequence is TGTGCCAGCAGCTTAGGAACAAAAACTAGCACAGATACGCAGTATTTT.

This clonotype has a handful of counts. The chain carries TRBV12-3 or TRBV12-4 and TRBJ2-1, with 7 positions matching TRBD2. Losses at the gene ends were 7 bases for V and 4 bases for J; bases not matched to a gene: 4. The CDR3 loop spans 13 amino acids. The CDR3 is CASTLGGYNEQFF. The CDR3 DNA reads TGTGCCAGCACCTTGGGGGGGTACAATGAGCAGTTCTTC.

The chain combines TRBV5-5 with TRBJ1-6, with TRBD1 as a possible D gene (6 bases). V was trimmed by 4 bases and J by 7 bases, leaving 15 bases between them. Germline values: CDR1 SGHKS, CDR2 YYEKEE (reference sequence). The CDR3 has 15 residues. The CDR3, as DNA: TGTGCCAGCAGCCTGAGGGGGGCGCAAAATTCACCCCTCCACTTT. Residues: CASSLRGAQNSPLHF.

The rearrangement joins TRBV7-8 to TRBJ2-7, with 13 positions matching TRBD2. Looked up from germline, CDR1 is SGHVS and CDR2 is FQNEAQ. The CDR3 length is 15 residues. Losses at the gene ends were 5 bases for V and 9 bases for J; bases not matched to a gene: 10. CDR3 coding DNA: TGTGCCAGCAGCACGGGACTAGCGGGGAGGGGGGTGCAGTACGTC. Protein product: CASSTGLAGRGVQYV.

CDR3 in DNA: TGTGCCAGCAGCCAAGCTCCGGGGAGGGCCTCTGGGGCCAACGTCCTGACTTTC. Translating gives CASSQAPGRASGANVLTF. The chain carries TRBV3-1 and TRBJ2-6; TRBD2 matches 7 bases. This CDR3 is 18 amino acids long. V was clipped by 1 base and J by 0 bases; unmatched bases: 6. Looked up from germline, CDR1 is LGHDT and CDR2 is YNNKEL (reference sequence). Variable domain in full (rest from reference TRBV3-1 and TRBJ2-6): DTAVSQTPKYLVTQMGNDKSIKCEQNLGHDTMYWYKQDSKKFLKIMFSYNNKELIINETVPNRFSPKSPDKAHLNLHINSLELGDSAVYFCASSQAPGRASGANVLTFGAGSRLTVL.

This clonotype has only one observation. The gene calls are TRBV7-9 and TRBJ2-7; possibly TRBD1 or TRBD2 for D (5 bases each). Trimming left V 8 bases short and J 5 bases short, with 10 bases between. CDR1 and CDR2 (germline): SEHNR, FQNEAQ (reference sequence). The CDR3 runs to 11 residues. The CDR3 sequence: CASGGRHEQYV. CDR3 DNA sequence: TGTGCCAGCGGGGGTCGCCACGAGCAGTACGTC.

V gene TRBV9 combines with J gene TRBJ1-2, with no clear D. Per the germline V gene, CDR1 is SGDLS and CDR2 is YYNGEE. With 3 bases removed from V and 6 bases from J, the gap between germline ends came to 18 bases. The CDR3 has 15 amino acids. DNA for the CDR3: TGTGCCAGCAGCGCCCGTCCAGACGGAGGTGATGGCTACACCTTC. Protein product: CASSARPDGGDGYTF. Variable domain in full (rest from reference TRBV9 and TRBJ1-2): DSGVTQTPKHLITATGQRVTLRCSPRSGDLSVYWYQQSLDQGLQFLIQYYNGEERAKGNILERFSAQQFPDLHSELNLSSLELGDSALYFCASSARPDGGDGYTFGSGTRLTVV.

The rearrangement joins TRBV2 to TRBJ1-1; D call uncertain. V was pared by 4 bases and J by 1 base, with 13 bases between. The germline CDR1 and CDR2 sequences are SNHLY and FYNNEI. The CDR3 is 15 amino acids. CDR3 DNA sequence: TGTGCCAGCAGTGCCCTTAAGGGCGGGAACACTGAAGCTTTCTTT. It specifies CASSALKGGNTEAFF.

CDR3 residues: CASGLTAIGELFF. The CDR3 coding sequence is TGTGCTAGTGGTTTGACCGCGATCGGGGAGCTGTTTTTT. The chain is built from TRBV12-5 and TRBJ2-2; D unclear. The CDR3 is made up of 13 amino acids. In germline, CDR1 is LGHNT, CDR2 FRNRAP. Trimming stripped 2 bases from V and 7 bases from J, with 8 bases between.

The chain joins TRBV6-1 to TRBJ2-2; D not certain. The length of the CDR3 is 11 residues. Germline loops: CDR1 MNHNS, CDR2 SASEGT. V shed 8 bases and J shed 6 bases, with 7 bases lying between them. The CDR3 region is CASWWAGELFF. The CDR3 DNA reads as TGTGCCAGCTGGTGGGCCGGGGAGCTGTTTTTT.

The V gene is TRBV11-2, the J gene TRBJ2-7, with D possibly being TRBD1 or TRBD2 (5 bases each). Trimming cost V 3 bases and J 0 bases, with 12 bases left between them. Germline-derived CDR1 and CDR2 are SGHAT and FQNNGV. The CDR3 extends over 15 amino acids. The DNA for the CDR3 is TGTGCCAGCAGCTTGCAACCAGGGAGCTCCTACGAGCAGTACTTC. Translation gives CASSLQPGSSYEQYF.